The following is a T cell receptor (beta chain) sequence with its context. These data belong to a study of cytomegalovirus exposure and HLA in healthy donors. PCR was performed using 60 Vbeta and 13 Jbeta primers. The table came from immunoSEQ multiplex PCR; TCRdb's copy has only in-frame clones and leaves some out. Its table records 200,000 to 250,000 clones. Germline-derived CDR1 and CDR2 are WSHSY and SAAADI. The CDR3 spans 12 residues. Trimming cost V 4 bases and J 6 bases, with 10 bases left between them. The receptor was derived from a girl aged 2-10 years in good health and CMV-seropositive. Sequences were obtained from PBMCs. V usage is TRBV10-2 and J usage is TRBJ2-7; D unclear. DNA for the CDR3: TGCGCCAGCAGTGCTAGGTCGGTCGAGCAGTACTTC. Amino acid sequence: CASSARSVEQYF.